This TCR beta chain is from a study of blood T cells in healthy people across ages. Study-wide findings and caveats: Roughly linear age-related decline in beta diversity appeared, significant by age approximately 40.

A second PCR, run for about 7 to 11 cycles, used a sample-barcoded 5' primer plus a J-beta primer mix. No fewer than 2.5 million CDR3-containing paired-end reads came from each sample. Each CDR3 protein gets one entry after TCRdb re-called the 5' RACE reads with MiXCR. The profile covers nearly 800,000 distinct CDR3 sequences, with more than 55% appearing a single time and roughly 26% taken by the ten largest. As to this clonotype: Its antigen is not known.

In germline, CDR1 is DFQATT, CDR2 SNEGSKA (reference sequence). The CDR3 is 17 residues long. The V and J ends lost 1 base and 2 bases respectively, with 17 bases between them. The chain carries TRBV20-1 and TRBJ1-4, with D tentatively TRBD1 (6 bases). The sequencing sample was made of blood. The TCR comes from a man aged 40-49 years in good health. CDR3 residues: CSARVMRVGGTNEKLFF. The CDR3 nucleotides read TGCAGTGCTAGAGTAATGAGGGTGGGGGGCACTAATGAAAAACTGTTTTTT.